Below are 32 T cell receptor beta chains sequenced from a single sample in a study of blood T cell repertoires in COVID-19. TCRdb's table, derived via immunoSEQ multiplex PCR, lists solely in-frame clones and lacks some. The table lists some 240,000 clones, 80% to 90% of them singletons, with 4.6% in the top ten. The sequenced sample was peripheral blood. All receptors derive from a woman aged 40-49 years who had recovered from COVID-19.

The chain is built from TRBV6-5 and TRBJ1-5; 7 bases are a match to TRBD1. The CDR3 loop spans 13 amino acids. The germline V gene has CDR1 MNHEY and CDR2 SVGAGI. V lost 6 bases, J lost 6 bases, and 5 bases stayed unmatched. The CDR3 here is CASRRGQGQPQHF. CDR3 DNA: TGTGCCAGCAGAAGGGGGCAAGGTCAGCCCCAGCATTTT.

The V gene is TRBV19, the J gene TRBJ2-5; no definite D call. V lost 6 bases to trimming and J lost 2 bases, with 16 bases between them. There are 15 residues in the CDR3. Germline loops: CDR1 LNHDA, CDR2 SQIVND (reference sequence). The CDR3 DNA follows: TGTGCCAGTAGCCCTCGGTCTAGTGCACAAGAGACCCAGTACTTC. Its translation: CASSPRSSAQETQYF.

The CDR3 DNA reads TGTGCCAGCAGCCCCCGACAGGGGTCCAACACCGGGGAGCTGTTTTTT. It codes for CASSPRQGSNTGELFF. The rearrangement links TRBV7-2 to TRBJ2-2; 8 bases map to TRBD1. V gave up 5 bases and J gave up 2 bases; unmatched junction bases: 7. The CDR3 is made up of 16 amino acids. CDR1 and CDR2 from the germline V gene are SGHTA and FQGNSA.

This sequence joins TRBV6-2 or TRBV6-3 and TRBJ1-4; a possible D gene is TRBD1 (6 bases). This CDR3 has 13 residues. Germline V gives CDR1 MNHEY, CDR2 SVGEGT. The V gene lost 5 bases and the J gene lost 5 bases, with 9 bases spanning the gap. CDR3 coding DNA: TGTGCCAGCAGTGGACAGATAAATGAAAAACTGTTTTTT. Encoded protein: CASSGQINEKLFF.

The chain uses TRBV6-2 or TRBV6-3 and TRBJ2-7, with D possibly TRBD2 on 6 matching bases. There are 18 residues in the CDR3. Trimming left V 0 bases short and J 3 bases short, with 21 bases between. CDR1 and CDR2 (germline): MNHEY, SVGEGT. CDR3 loop: CASSYSPPSAAGFYEQYV. The CDR3 DNA reads TGTGCCAGCAGTTACTCCCCCCCTTCGGCCGCGGGGTTCTACGAGCAGTACGTC.

The CDR3 reads CSASQLAGGFQETQYF. The CDR3 DNA reads TGCAGTGCTAGTCAACTAGCGGGAGGGTTTCAAGAGACCCAGTACTTC. This sequence joins TRBV20-1 and TRBJ2-5; 13 bases are shared with TRBD2. In germline, CDR1 is DFQATT, CDR2 SNEGSKA (reference sequence). V trimming: 3 bases; J trimming: 2 bases; junction bases outside the gene matches: 6. The CDR3 is 16 amino acids.

This rearrangement joins TRBV5-1 to TRBJ1-1; TRBD1 might be the D (6 bases). The V gene's germline CDR1 is SGHRS and CDR2 YFSETQ. The germline V and J ends were trimmed by 7 bases and 1 base, with 11 bases remaining between them. The CDR3 is 13 amino acids. In DNA form, the CDR3 reads TGCGCCAGCCAGGACAGAGCGAACACTGAAGCTTTCTTT. Residues: CASQDRANTEAFF.

The chain links TRBV6-2 or TRBV6-3 to TRBJ2-7; 11 bases align to TRBD2. Germline lookup yields CDR1 MNHEY and CDR2 SVGEGT. The CDR3 is 16 residues long. J gave up 0 bases and V 6 bases, and 7 bases lay outside the gene matches. CDR3 region: CASSPTSGGASYEQYV. Written as DNA, the CDR3 is TGTGCCAGCAGCCCAACTAGCGGGGGTGCCTCCTACGAGCAGTACGTC.

The genes are TRBV30 and TRBJ1-1, with 7 positions matching TRBD1. Germline-derived CDR1 and CDR2 are GTSNPN and SVGIG (reference sequence). This CDR3 has 14 amino acids. Trimming cost V 4 bases and J 6 bases; bases outside gene matches: 11. CDR3 residues: CAWNYPGQPAEAFF. DNA of the CDR3: TGTGCCTGGAACTACCCGGGACAGCCCGCTGAAGCTTTCTTT.

J is TRBJ1-5 and V is TRBV27; tentative D call: TRBD1 (5 bases). The CDR3 loop spans 17 amino acids. Germline CDR1 is MNHEY and CDR2 is SMNVEV (reference sequence). V was cut by 0 bases and J by 7 bases, with 19 bases left in between. CDR3 residues: CASSLSISGLGRQPQHF. The CDR3 coding sequence is TGTGCCAGCAGTTTATCGATTTCGGGGCTTGGGAGGCAGCCCCAGCATTTT.

This sequence joins TRBV28 and TRBJ2-5; 10 nucleotides align to TRBD2. Trimming took 9 bases from V and 5 from J; bases not matched to a gene: 6. In germline, CDR1 is MDHEN, CDR2 SYDVKM. The CDR3 spans 13 residues. The CDR3 DNA reads as TGTGCCAGTCAGCGGGGGGGCCGGGAGACCCAGTACTTC. It is translated as CASQRGGRETQYF. Complete variable domain (other parts from reference TRBV28 and TRBJ2-5): DVKVTQSSRYLVKRTGEKVFLECVQDMDHENMFWYRQDPGLGLRLIYFSYDVKMKEKGDIPEGYSVSREKKERFSLILESASTNQTSMYLCASQRGGRETQYFGPGTRLLVL.

The rearrangement uses TRBV12-3 or TRBV12-4 and TRBJ1-2, with D unresolved. The CDR3 is 13 amino acids. V lost 6 bases to trimming and J lost 5 bases, with 13 bases between them. Here the CDR3 DNA reads TGTGCCAGCAGCCAACCCGGGGAGTATGGCTACACCTTC. Translating gives CASSQPGEYGYTF.

The V call is TRBV18, the J call TRBJ2-2; 7 bases are a match to TRBD1. This CDR3 has 15 residues. J was trimmed by 1 base and V by 3 bases; bases with no gene match: 2. The V gene's germline CDR1 is KGHSH and CDR2 LQKENI. The chain's CDR3 is CASSPRDRNTGELFF. The CDR3 nucleotides read TGTGCCAGCTCACCGAGGGACAGGAACACCGGGGAGCTGTTTTTT.

This chain joins TRBV6-2 or TRBV6-3 and TRBJ1-4; D gene ambiguous. Trimming left V 3 bases short and J 7 bases short, with 12 bases between. CDR1 and CDR2 (germline): MNHEY, SVGEGT. CDR3 length: 14 residues. The CDR3: CASSYIGVGEKLFF. CDR3 in DNA: TGTGCCAGCAGTTATATCGGGGTTGGTGAAAAACTGTTTTTT.

The chain uses TRBV4-3 and TRBJ1-6; no reliable D call. V lost 0 bases to trimming and J lost 0 bases, with 6 bases between them. CDR3 length: 16 residues. Germline loops: CDR1 LGHNA, CDR2 YSLEER. The CDR3 DNA sequence: TGCGCCAGCAGCCAAGAATGGCTCTCCTATAATTCACCCCTCCACTTT. Its protein product is CASSQEWLSYNSPLHF.

This chain links TRBV5-1 with TRBJ2-3; possible D gene TRBD1, 7 bases. Trimming stripped 1 base from V and 0 bases from J, with 12 bases between. Germline lookup yields CDR1 SGHRS and CDR2 YFSETQ. The CDR3 is 16 amino acids. CDR3 in DNA: TGCGCCAGCAGCTTGTCCAGGGGGGTGAGCACAGATACGCAGTATTTT. This translates into CASSLSRGVSTDTQYF.

The chain employs TRBV15 and TRBJ2-5, with 11 bases fitting TRBD1. The CDR3 has 14 residues. Germline V gives CDR1 LNHNV, CDR2 YYDKDF (reference sequence). The CDR3 region has the DNA TGTGCTGTTGGACAGGGGGCTTCGGGAGAGACCCAGTACTTC. Translated: CAVGQGASGETQYF. The full variable domain, completed using reference TRBV15 and TRBJ2-5, is DAMVIQNPRYQVTQFGKPVTLSCSQTLNHNVMYWYQQKSSQAPKLLFHYYDKDFNNEADTPDNFQSRRPNTSFCFLDIRSPGLGDTAMYLCAVGQGASGETQYFGPGTRLLVL.

The chain recombines TRBV5-1 with TRBJ1-3; D gene unclear. The V gene lost 0 bases and the J gene lost 0 bases, with 13 bases spanning the gap. The CDR3 consists of 17 residues. CDR1 SGHRS and CDR2 YFSETQ come from the germline V gene. CDR3 sequence (DNA): TGCGCCAGCAGCTTGGAGGCCGGGTTTGACTCTGGAAACACCATATATTTT. Its protein product is CASSLEAGFDSGNTIYF.

The chain carries TRBV29-1 and TRBJ1-2; TRBD1 aligns across 8 bases. With V trimmed by 8 bases and J by 4 bases, 9 bases remained unmatched. Germline V gene sequence: CDR1 SQVTM, CDR2 ANQGSEA. The CDR3 spans 13 residues. The DNA for the CDR3 is TGCAGCTCAGAGATAGGACAGGGCTATGGCTACACCTTC. The encoded protein is CSSEIGQGYGYTF.

V gene TRBV10-3 combines with J gene TRBJ1-2; D call uncertain. The CDR3 covers 15 residues. From germline, CDR1 is ENHRY and CDR2 SYGVKD. The ends were cut back, 7 bases at V and 2 bases at J, with 17 bases in the middle. The DNA of the CDR3 is TGTGCCATCAATCGTCCGGGAAGGGAGAACTATGGCTACACCTTC. Its translation: CAINRPGRENYGYTF.

This rearrangement joins TRBV14 to TRBJ1-2, with D perhaps matching TRBD1 (5 bases). Looked up from germline, CDR1 is SGHDN and CDR2 is FVKESK. Trimming removed 4 bases at V and 5 bases at J, with 11 bases between. The CDR3 consists of 13 residues. The CDR3 DNA reads as TGTGCCAGCAGCCCTATCGCAGGGTATGGCTACACCTTC. Translated, it gives CASSPIAGYGYTF.

V gene TRBV4-1 combines with J gene TRBJ2-7; 11 nucleotides align to TRBD1. Unmatched junction bases numbered 7, after V lost 3 bases and J lost 6 bases. Germline CDR1 reads MGHRA; CDR2 reads YSYEKL. The CDR3 spans 15 residues. DNA for the CDR3: TGCGCCAGCAGCCACCAAGGACAGGGGGCGGTCGAGCAGTACTTC. Protein sequence: CASSHQGQGAVEQYF.

The chain carries TRBV19 and TRBJ2-5, with a weak D call TRBD2 (5 bases). V was clipped by 6 bases and J by 5 bases, with 16 bases between them. This CDR3 region has 14 residues. Germline CDR1 LNHDA, CDR2 SQIVND (reference sequence). CDR3 protein: CASRGPSGWETQYF. The CDR3, as DNA: TGTGCCAGTAGGGGCCCCAGCGGCTGGGAGACCCAGTACTTC.

This clone was seen just once. J is TRBJ2-7 and V is TRBV5-4; 8 bases fit TRBD1. Germline V gene lookup returns CDR1 SGHNT and CDR2 YYREEE (reference sequence). This CDR3 region has 15 residues. With V trimmed by 1 base and J by 7 bases, 10 bases remained unmatched. CDR3 in amino acids: CASSLSDRGSEEQYF. The CDR3 coding sequence is TGTGCCAGCAGCTTGAGCGACAGGGGCTCAGAAGAGCAGTACTTC.

The J gene is TRBJ1-6, the V gene TRBV5-4, with D perhaps matching TRBD1 (6 bases). This CDR3 is built from 16 residues. Germline CDR1 reads SGHNT; CDR2 reads YYREEE (reference sequence). The V gene lost 0 bases and the J gene lost 2 bases, with 9 bases spanning the gap. CDR3 protein: CASSLAGGAYNSPLHF. Written as DNA, the CDR3 is TGTGCCAGCAGCTTGGCTGGGGGCGCCTATAATTCACCCCTCCACTTT.

The chain employs TRBV19 and TRBJ2-3; D possibly corresponds to TRBD1 (6 bases). The V and J ends lost 5 bases and 3 bases respectively, with 15 bases between them. CDR3 length equals 15 residues. Germline values: CDR1 LNHDA, CDR2 SQIVND (reference sequence). The CDR3 DNA sequence: TGTGCCAGTAGTCCTTACAGGGCTGGGACAGATACGCAGTATTTT. Its translation: CASSPYRAGTDTQYF.

The V and J genes are TRBV6-2 or TRBV6-3 and TRBJ1-2; a possible D gene is TRBD1 (6 bases). Trimming stripped 6 bases from V and 4 bases from J, with 9 bases between. This CDR3 has 12 amino acids. The germline gives CDR1 MNHEY, CDR2 SVGEGT. The CDR3 here is CASSPRGYGYTF. CDR3 nucleotide sequence: TGTGCCAGCAGCCCCAGGGGCTATGGCTACACCTTC.

This chain joins TRBV7-2 and TRBJ1-2, with 9 bases matching TRBD1. CDR3 length: 14 amino acids. Germline V gene data show CDR1 as SGHTA and CDR2 as FQGNSA. V shed 1 base, J shed 8 bases, and the junction held 5 bases outside the gene matches. CDR3 protein: CASSLGPGQGGYTF. Written as DNA, the CDR3 is TGTGCCAGCAGCTTAGGGCCCGGACAGGGGGGCTACACCTTC.

V usage is TRBV5-6 and J usage is TRBJ2-7; D possibly corresponds to TRBD2 (5 bases). This CDR3 region has 14 residues. CDR1 is SGHDT and CDR2 is YYEEEE in the germline V gene. With 4 bases removed from V and 6 bases from J, the gap between germline ends came to 17 bases. The CDR3 region has the DNA TGTGCCAGCAGCCTCGGGGTTTTCGGTAGCGAGCAGTACTTC. Translating it yields CASSLGVFGSEQYF.

This chain connects TRBV2 to TRBJ2-7; D not resolved. Trimming cost V 3 bases and J 7 bases, with 10 bases left between them. The germline CDR1 and CDR2 sequences are SNHLY and FYNNEI. This CDR3 is 12 amino acids long. The CDR3: CASSDQVWEQYF. DNA of the CDR3: TGTGCCAGCAGTGACCAGGTTTGGGAGCAGTACTTC.

This sequence joins TRBV29-1 and TRBJ1-5; 11 bases are shared with TRBD1. The germline gives CDR1 SQVTM, CDR2 ANQGSEA. This CDR3 region has 18 residues. V was pared by 5 bases and J by 2 bases, with 14 bases of the junction left unmatched. CDR3 amino acids: CSVSLGTGGSSGNQPQHF. The CDR3 DNA is TGCAGCGTTAGTCTCGGGACAGGGGGATCCTCGGGCAATCAGCCCCAGCATTTT.

V is TRBV28 and J is TRBJ1-4; 7 bases agree with TRBD1. The CDR3 runs 15 residues. The germline V gene has CDR1 MDHEN and CDR2 SYDVKM. V trimming: 6 bases; J trimming: 7 bases; junction bases outside the gene matches: 11. The CDR3 region has the DNA TGTGCCAGCAGCCCCCCAGGGGGGAGGAGTGAAAAACTGTTTTTT. Its translation: CASSPPGGRSEKLFF.